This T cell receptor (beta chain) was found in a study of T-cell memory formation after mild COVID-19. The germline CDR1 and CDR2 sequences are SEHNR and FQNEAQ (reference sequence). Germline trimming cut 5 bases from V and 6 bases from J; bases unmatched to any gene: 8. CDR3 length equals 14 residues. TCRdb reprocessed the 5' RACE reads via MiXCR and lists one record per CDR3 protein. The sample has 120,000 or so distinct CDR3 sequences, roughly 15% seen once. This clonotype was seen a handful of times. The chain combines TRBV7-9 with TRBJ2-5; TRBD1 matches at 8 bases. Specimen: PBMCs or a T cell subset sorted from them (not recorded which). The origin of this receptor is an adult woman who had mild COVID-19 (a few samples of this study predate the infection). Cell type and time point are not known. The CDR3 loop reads CASSTRQGWQTQYF. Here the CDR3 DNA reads TGTGCCAGCAGCACGCGACAGGGGTGGCAGACCCAGTACTTC. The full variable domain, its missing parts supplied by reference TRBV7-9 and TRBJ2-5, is DTGVSQNPRHKITKRGQNVTFRCDPISEHNRLYWYRQTLGQGPEFLTYFQNEAQLEKSRLLSDRFSAERPKGSFSTLEIQRTEQGDSAMYLCASSTRQGWQTQYFGPGTRLLVL.